This TCR beta chain was found in a study of Graves' ophthalmopathy and Graves' hyperthyroidism. PBMCs were isolated from an approximately 10 ml sample of fresh peripheral blood. RNA transcripts were the source from which TCR beta CDR3 regions were amplified. HTBI primers primed a first-round RT-PCR, and a second-round multiplex PCR followed. TCRdb independently ran MiXCR on the multiplex PCR reads; one entry per CDR3 protein. This table has about 160,000 distinct CDR3 sequences, over 35% appearing once. The source is a woman in her 40s with Graves' ophthalmopathy. Specimen: peripheral blood.

CDR3 nucleotide sequence: TGTGCCAGCAGTTACTCGATAGGGGGAGTTAAAGCTTTCTTT. Translated: CASSYSIGGVKAFF. V usage is TRBV6-5 and J usage is TRBJ1-1; D may be TRBD1 (6 bases). The CDR3 is 14 amino acids. CDR1 and CDR2 (germline): MNHEY, SVGAGI. V lost 0 bases and J 9 bases, leaving 14 bases between the germline ends.